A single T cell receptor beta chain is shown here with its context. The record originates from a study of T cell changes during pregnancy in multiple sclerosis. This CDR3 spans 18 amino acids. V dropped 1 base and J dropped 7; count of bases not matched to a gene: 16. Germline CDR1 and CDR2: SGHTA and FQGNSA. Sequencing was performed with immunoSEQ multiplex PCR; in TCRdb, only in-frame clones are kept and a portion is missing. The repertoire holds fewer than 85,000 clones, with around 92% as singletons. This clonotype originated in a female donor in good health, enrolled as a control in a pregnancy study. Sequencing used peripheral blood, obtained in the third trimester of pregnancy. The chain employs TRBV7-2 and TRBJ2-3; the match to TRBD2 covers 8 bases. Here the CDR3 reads CASSLGALYGGGLHTQYF. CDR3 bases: TGTGCCAGCAGCTTAGGGGCCCTTTACGGGGGGGGCCTTCATACGCAGTATTTT.